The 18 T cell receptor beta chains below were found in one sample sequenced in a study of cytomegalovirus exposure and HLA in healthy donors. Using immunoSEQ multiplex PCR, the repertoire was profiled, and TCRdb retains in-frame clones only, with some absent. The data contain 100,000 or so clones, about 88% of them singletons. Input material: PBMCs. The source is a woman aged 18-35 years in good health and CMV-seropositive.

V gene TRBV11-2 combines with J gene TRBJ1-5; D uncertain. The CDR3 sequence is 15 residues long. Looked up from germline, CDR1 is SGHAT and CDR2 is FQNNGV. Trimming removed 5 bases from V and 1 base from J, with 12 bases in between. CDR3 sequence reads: CASSLGRSSNQPQHF. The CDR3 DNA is TGTGCCAGCAGCCTAGGGAGGTCGAGCAATCAGCCCCAGCATTTT.

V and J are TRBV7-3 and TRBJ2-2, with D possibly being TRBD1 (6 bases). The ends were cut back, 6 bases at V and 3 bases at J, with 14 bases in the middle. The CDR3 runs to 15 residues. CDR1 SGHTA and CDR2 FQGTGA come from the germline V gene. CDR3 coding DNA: TGTGCCAGCAGTTCATCAGGGGTTTACACCGGGGAGCTGTTTTTT. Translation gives CASSSSGVYTGELFF.

CDR3 protein: CASSERGSGSQPQHF. CDR3 bases: TGTGCCAGCAGTGAGCGGGGGTCAGGAAGTCAGCCCCAGCATTTT. The chain uses TRBV6-1 and TRBJ1-5, with TRBD1 as a possible D gene (5 bases). Germline lookup yields CDR1 MNHNS and CDR2 SASEGT. V was pared by 3 bases and J by 6 bases, with 15 bases between. This CDR3 region has 15 residues.

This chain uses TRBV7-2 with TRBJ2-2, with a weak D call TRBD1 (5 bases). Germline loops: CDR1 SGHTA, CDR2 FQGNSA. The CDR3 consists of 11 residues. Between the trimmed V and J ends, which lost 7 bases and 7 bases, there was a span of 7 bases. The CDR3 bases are TGTGCCAGCAAAAGGGGCGGGGAGCTGTTTTTT. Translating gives CASKRGGELFF.

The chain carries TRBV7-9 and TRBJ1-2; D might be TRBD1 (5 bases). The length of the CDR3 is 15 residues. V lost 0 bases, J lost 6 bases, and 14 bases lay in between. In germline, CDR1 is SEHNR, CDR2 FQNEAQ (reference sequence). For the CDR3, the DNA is TGTGCCAGCAGCTTAGCGTCGGGGGACCCGAATGGCTACACCTTC. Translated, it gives CASSLASGDPNGYTF. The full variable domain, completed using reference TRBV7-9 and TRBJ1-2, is DTGVSQNPRHKITKRGQNVTFRCDPISEHNRLYWYRQTLGQGPEFLTYFQNEAQLEKSRLLSDRFSAERPKGSFSTLEIQRTEQGDSAMYLCASSLASGDPNGYTFGSGTRLTVV.

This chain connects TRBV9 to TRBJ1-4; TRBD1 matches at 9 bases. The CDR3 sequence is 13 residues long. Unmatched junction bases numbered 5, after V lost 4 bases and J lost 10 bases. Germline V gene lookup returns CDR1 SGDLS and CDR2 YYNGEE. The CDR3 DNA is TGTGCCAGCAGCCGGGACAGGGTGGGAAAACTGTTTTTT. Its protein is CASSRDRVGKLFF.

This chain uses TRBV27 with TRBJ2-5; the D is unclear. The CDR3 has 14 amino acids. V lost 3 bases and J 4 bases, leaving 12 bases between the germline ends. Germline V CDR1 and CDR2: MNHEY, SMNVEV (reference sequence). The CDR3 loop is CASSLSGTGETQYF. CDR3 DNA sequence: TGTGCCAGCAGTTTGTCAGGAACCGGAGAGACCCAGTACTTC.

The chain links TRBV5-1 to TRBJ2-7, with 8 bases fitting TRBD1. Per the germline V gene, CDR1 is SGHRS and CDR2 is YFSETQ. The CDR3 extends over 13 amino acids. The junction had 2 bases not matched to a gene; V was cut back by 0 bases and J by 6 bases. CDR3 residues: CASSLETGVEQYF. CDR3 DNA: TGCGCCAGCAGCTTGGAGACAGGGGTCGAGCAGTACTTC.

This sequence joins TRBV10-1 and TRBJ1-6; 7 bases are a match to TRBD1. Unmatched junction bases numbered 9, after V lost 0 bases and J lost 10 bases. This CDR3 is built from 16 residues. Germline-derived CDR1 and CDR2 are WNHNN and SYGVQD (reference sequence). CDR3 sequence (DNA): TGCGCCAGCAGTGAGTCACCCACAGGGGTTGGATCACCCCTCCACTTT. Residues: CASSESPTGVGSPLHF.

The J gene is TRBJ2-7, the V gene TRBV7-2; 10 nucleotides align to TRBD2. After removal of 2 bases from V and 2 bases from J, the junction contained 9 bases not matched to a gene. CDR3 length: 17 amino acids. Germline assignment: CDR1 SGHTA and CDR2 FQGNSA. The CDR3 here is CASSLNWVLAGTYEQYF. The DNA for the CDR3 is TGTGCCAGCAGCTTAAATTGGGTACTAGCGGGGACCTACGAGCAGTACTTC.

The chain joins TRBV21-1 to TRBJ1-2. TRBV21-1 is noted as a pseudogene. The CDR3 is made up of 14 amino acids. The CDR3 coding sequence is TGTGCCAGCAGCAGTGGGTCGGGGGACTATGGCTACACCTTC. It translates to CASSSGSGDYGYTF.

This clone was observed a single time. The CDR3 coding sequence is TGTGCCAGCAGTTACTCTTCGGGGGGGCGAGGGACTGAAGCTTTCTTT. This sequence encodes CASSYSSGGRGTEAFF. This rearrangement joins TRBV6-6 to TRBJ1-1, with a possible D match to TRBD1 (6 bases). Trimming pared 0 bases from V and 5 bases from J, leaving 16 bases between. Germline CDR1 reads MNHNY; CDR2 reads SVGAGI (reference sequence). The length of the CDR3 is 16 residues.

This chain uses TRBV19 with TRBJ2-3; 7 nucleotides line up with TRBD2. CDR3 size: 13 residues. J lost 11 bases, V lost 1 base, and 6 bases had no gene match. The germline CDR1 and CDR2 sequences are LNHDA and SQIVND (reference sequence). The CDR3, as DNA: TGTGCCAGTAGTATAGGGATCGGACTAGAGCAGTATTTT. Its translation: CASSIGIGLEQYF. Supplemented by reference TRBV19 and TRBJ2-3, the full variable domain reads DGGITQSPKYLFRKEGQNVTLSCEQNLNHDAMYWYRQDPGQGLRLIYYSQIVNDFQKGDIAEGYSVSREKKESFPLTVTSAQKNPTAFYLCASSIGIGLEQYFGPGTRLTVL.

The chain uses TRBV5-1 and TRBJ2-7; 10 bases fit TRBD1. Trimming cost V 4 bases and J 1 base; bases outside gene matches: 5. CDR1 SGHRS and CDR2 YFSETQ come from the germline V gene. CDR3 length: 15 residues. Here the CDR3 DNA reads TGCGCCAGCAGCCTCCGACAGGGGGCGTCCTACGAGCAGTACTTC. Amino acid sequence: CASSLRQGASYEQYF. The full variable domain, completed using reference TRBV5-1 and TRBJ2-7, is KAGVTQTPRYLIKTRGQQVTLSCSPISGHRSVSWYQQTPGQGLQFLFEYFSETQRNKGNFPGRFSGRQFSNSRSEMNVSTLELGDSALYLCASSLRQGASYEQYFGPGTRLTVT.

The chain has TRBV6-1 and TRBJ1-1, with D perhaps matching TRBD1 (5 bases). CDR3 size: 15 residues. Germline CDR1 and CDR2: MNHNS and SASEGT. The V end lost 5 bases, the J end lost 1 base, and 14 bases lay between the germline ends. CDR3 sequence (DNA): TGTGCCAGCAGTCCCCTCAACAGGCCGAACACTGAAGCTTTCTTT. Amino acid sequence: CASSPLNRPNTEAFF.

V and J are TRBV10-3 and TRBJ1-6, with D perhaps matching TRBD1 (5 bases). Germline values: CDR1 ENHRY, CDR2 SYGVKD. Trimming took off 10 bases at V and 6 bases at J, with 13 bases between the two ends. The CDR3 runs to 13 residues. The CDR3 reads CATGGKSNSPLHF. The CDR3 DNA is TGTGCCACCGGGGGGAAATCTAATTCACCCCTCCACTTT.

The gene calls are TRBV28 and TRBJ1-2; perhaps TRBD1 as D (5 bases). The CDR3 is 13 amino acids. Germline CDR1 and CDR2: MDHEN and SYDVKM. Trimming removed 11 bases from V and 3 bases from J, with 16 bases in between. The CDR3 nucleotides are TGTGCCTCAGCGTGGGGCAGAGACTATGGCTACACCTTC. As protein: CASAWGRDYGYTF.

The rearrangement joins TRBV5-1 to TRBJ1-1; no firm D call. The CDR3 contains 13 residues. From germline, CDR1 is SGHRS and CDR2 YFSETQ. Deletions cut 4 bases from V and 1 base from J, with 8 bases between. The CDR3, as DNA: TGCGCCAGCAGCCTACCCGGGAACACTGAAGCTTTCTTT. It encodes CASSLPGNTEAFF.